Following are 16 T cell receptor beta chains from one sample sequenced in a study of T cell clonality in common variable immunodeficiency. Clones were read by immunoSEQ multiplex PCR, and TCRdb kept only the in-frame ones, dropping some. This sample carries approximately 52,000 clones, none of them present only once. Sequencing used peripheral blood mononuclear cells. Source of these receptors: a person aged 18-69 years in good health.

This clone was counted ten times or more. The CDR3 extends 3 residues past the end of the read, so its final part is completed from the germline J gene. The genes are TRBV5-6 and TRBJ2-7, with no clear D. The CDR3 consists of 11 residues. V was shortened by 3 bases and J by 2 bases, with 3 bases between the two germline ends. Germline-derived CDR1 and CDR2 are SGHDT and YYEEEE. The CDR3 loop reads CASSSTYEQYF. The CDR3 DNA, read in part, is TGTGCCAGCAGCTCCACCTACGAG.

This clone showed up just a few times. The CDR3 protein is CASSLNGGSGSPLFF. The DNA read from the CDR3 is TGTGCCAGCAGCTTAAATGGGGGCTCTGGTTCACCG. The chain is built from TRBV7-3 and TRBJ2-2; maybe TRBD1 (6 bases). The missing CDR3 end, 3 residues past where the read stops, is filled in from the germline J gene. The germline CDR1 and CDR2 sequences are SGHTA and FQGTGA. This CDR3 contains 15 residues.

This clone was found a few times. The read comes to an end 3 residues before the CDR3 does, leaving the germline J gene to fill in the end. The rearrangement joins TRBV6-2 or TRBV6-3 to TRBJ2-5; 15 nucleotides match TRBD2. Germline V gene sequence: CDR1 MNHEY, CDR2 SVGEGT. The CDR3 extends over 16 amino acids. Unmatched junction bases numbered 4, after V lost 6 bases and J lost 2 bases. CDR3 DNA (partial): TGTGCCAGCAGACGCGGACTAGCGGGAGGGCAAGAGACC. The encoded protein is CASRRGLAGGQET. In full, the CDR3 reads CASRRGLAGGQETQYF.

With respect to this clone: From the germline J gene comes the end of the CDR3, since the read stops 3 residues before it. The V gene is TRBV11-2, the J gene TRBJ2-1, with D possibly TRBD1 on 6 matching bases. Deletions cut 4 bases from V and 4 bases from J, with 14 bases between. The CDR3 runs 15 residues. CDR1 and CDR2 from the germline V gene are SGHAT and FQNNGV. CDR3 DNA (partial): TGTGCCAGCAGCTACGGGACAACCCAATACAATGAG. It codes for CASSYGTTQYNE. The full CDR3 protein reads CASSYGTTQYNEQFF. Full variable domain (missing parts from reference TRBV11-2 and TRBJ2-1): EAGVAQSPRYKIIEKRQSVAFWCNPISGHATLYWYQQILGQGPKLLIQFQNNGVVDDSQLPKDRFSAERLKGVDSTLKIQPAKLEDSAVYLCASSYGTTQYNEQFFGPGTRLTVL.

The CDR3 reads CASSQGQDPDTQYF. Partial CDR3 DNA: TGTGCCAGCAGCCAAGGACAGGACCCAGATACG. The V call is TRBV11-3, the J call TRBJ2-3, with 7 nucleotides matching TRBD1. The read ends 3 residues before the CDR3 terminus; that terminus is restored from the germline J gene. This CDR3 spans 14 amino acids. Germline CDR1 is SGHNT and CDR2 is YENEEA. V lost 5 bases and J lost 4; bases outside the gene matches: 6.

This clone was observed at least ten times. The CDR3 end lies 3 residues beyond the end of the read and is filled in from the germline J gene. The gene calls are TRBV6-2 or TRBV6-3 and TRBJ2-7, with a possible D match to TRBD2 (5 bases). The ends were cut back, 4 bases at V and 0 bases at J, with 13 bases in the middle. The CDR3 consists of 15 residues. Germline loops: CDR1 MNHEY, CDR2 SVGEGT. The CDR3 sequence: CASSSTPLASYEQYF. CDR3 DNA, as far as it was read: TGTGCCAGCAGTTCGACCCCCCTAGCCTCCTACGAG.

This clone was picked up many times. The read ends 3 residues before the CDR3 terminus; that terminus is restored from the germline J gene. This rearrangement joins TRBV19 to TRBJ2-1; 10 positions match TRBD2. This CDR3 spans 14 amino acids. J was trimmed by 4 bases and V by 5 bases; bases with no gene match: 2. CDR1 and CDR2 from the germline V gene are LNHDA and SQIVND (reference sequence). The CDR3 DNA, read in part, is TGTGCCAGTAGTGGACTAGCGGTTTACAATGAG. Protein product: CASSGLAVYNE. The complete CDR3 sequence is CASSGLAVYNEQFF.

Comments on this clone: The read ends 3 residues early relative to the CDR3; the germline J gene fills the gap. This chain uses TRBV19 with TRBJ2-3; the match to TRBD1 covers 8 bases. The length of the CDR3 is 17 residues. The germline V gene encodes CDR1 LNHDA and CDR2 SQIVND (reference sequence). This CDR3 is CASTLTGQVLSNQPQYF. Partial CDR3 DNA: TGTGCCAGTACCTTAACGGGACAGGTTCTTAGCAATCAGCCG.

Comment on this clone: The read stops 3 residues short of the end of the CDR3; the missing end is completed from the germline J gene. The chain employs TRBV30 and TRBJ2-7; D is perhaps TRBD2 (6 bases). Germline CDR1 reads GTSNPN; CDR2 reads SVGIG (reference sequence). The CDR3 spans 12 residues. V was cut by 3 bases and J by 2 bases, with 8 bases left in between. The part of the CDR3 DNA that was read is TGTGCCTGGAGGCGGGGAACCTACGAG. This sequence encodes CAWRRGTYE. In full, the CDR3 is CAWRRGTYEQYF. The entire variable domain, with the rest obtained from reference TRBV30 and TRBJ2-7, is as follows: SQTIHQWPATLVQPVGSPLSLECTVEGTSNPNLYWYRQAAGRGLQLLFYSVGIGQISSEVPQNLSASRPQDRQFILSSKKLLLSDSGFYLCAWRRGTYEQYFGPGTRLTVT.

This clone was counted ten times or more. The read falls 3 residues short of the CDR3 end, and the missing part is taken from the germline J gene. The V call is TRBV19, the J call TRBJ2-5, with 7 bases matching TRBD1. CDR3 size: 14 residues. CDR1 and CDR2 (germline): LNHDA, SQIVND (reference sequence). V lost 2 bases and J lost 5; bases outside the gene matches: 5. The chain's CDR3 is CASSIQGVWETQYF. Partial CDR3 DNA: TGTGCCAGTAGTATACAGGGGGTGTGGGAGACC. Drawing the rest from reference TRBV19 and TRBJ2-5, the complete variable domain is DGGITQSPKYLFRKEGQNVTLSCEQNLNHDAMYWYRQDPGQGLRLIYYSQIVNDFQKGDIAEGYSVSREKKESFPLTVTSAQKNPTAFYLCASSIQGVWETQYFGPGTRLLVL.

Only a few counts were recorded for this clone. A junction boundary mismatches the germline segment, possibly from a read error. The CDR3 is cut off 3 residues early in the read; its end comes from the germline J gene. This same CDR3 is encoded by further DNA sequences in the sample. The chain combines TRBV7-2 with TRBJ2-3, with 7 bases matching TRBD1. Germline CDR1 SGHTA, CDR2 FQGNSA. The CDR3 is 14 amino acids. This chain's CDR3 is CASRARQGTDTQYF. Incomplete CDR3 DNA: TGTGCTAGCAGGGCTAGACAGGGAACAGATACG.

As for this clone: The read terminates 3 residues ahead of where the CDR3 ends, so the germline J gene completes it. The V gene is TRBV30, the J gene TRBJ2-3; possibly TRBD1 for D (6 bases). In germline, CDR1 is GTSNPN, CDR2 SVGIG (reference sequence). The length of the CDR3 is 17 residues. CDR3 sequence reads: CAWSLSGTTYSNQPQYF. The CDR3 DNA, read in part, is TGTGCCTGGAGCCTCTCGGGGACAACCTATAGCAATCAGCCG.

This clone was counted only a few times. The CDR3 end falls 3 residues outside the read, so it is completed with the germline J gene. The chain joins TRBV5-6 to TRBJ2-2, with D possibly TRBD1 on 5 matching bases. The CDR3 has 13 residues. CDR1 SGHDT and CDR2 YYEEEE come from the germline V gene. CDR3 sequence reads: CASSFPGANVLFF. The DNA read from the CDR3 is TGTGCCAGCAGCTTCCCTGGGGCCAACGTG.

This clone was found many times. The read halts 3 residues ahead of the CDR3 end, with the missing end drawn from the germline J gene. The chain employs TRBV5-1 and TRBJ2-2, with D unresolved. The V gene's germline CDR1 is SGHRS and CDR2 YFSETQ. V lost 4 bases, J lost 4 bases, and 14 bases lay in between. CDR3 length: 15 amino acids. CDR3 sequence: CASSPVTTSTGELFF. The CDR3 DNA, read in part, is TGCGCCAGCAGCCCGGTCACCACGAGCACCGGGGAG. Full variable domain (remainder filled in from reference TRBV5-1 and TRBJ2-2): KAGVTQTPRYLIKTRGQQVTLSCSPISGHRSVSWYQQTPGQGLQFLFEYFSETQRNKGNFPGRFSGRQFSNSRSEMNVSTLELGDSALYLCASSPVTTSTGELFFGEGSRLTVL.

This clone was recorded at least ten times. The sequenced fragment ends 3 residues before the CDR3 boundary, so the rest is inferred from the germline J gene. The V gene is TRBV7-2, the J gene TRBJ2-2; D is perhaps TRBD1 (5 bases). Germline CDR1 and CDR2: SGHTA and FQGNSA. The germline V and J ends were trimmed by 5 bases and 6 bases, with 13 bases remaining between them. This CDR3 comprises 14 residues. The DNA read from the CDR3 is TGTGCCAGCAGCCCCGACAGTGTCCCCGGGGAG. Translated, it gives CASSPDSVPGE. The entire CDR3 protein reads CASSPDSVPGELFF.

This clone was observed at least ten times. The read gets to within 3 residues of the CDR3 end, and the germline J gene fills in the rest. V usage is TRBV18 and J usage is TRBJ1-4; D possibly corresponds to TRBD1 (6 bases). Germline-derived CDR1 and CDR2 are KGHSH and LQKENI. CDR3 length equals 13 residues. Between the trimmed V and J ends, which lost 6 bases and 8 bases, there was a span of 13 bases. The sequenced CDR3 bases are TGTGCCAGCTCCCGAGGACAGACCGAAAAA. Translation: CASSRGQTEK. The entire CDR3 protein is CASSRGQTEKLFF.